What follows describes a single TCR beta chain. There are a few counts of this clonotype. Its recognized antigen is unknown. One base away there is no much larger clone; base qualities are not given. The CDR3 goes from the cysteine to the phenylalanine over 17 residues. Only the CDR3 region is kept as DNA, spanning 51 bases read in frame from base 1. V trim: 3 bases; J trim: 0 bases; unmatched bases: 8. CDR1 and CDR2 are drawn from the germline V gene (reference sequence): DFQATT, SNEGSKA. The record originates from a study of CD8 T cells in ankylosing spondylitis (dated by TCRdb to between 2016 and 2019). Study-wide context: The study set out to find disease-linked TCR variants by profiling T cell receptor beta repertoires in ankylosing spondylitis patients and healthy donors. The full study cohort was made up of about 24 ankylosing spondylitis patients and 108 healthy donors. Samples of peripheral blood were taken, and for ankylosing spondylitis patients, synovial fluid was collected as well. What the research found in general, with its limitations: According to the report, matched synovial fluid samples from ankylosing spondylitis patients were significantly enriched for the disease-linked clones. A TCR beta motif of about 8 highly homologous amino acid variants appeared characteristic of blood from ankylosing spondylitis patients. Some of the motif variants had been reported before in the synovial fluid and blood of reactive arthritis patients, a finding that suggests common disease-initiation mechanisms. In peripheral blood, the disease-linked clones were found at relatively low frequencies and had a CD8+ phenotype.

Sequenced using an Illumina HiSeq 2500. Quantitative 5'-RACE with molecular barcodes was used to prepare TCR beta libraries. In the source study's methods: To identify disease-linked TCR variants, a new computational method was used, one built on a probabilistic model of VDJ rearrangement. TCRdb took the public reads, trimmed them with fastp at Q25, ran MiXCR for clone calling and kept in-frame beta chains. Entries are consolidated by CDR3 protein sequence, retaining the most common genes and DNA. TCRdb's processing, not the authors' own work, is the source of the V and J calls. Within this sample are under 250,000 distinct CDR3 sequences, with over 9.5% of them counted one time only. About 3% of the sample belongs to the ten largest clones.

The sequence joins TRBV20-1 to TRBJ2-4; 10 bases in the middle match TRBD2. This TCR derives from a male donor with ankylosing spondylitis or in good health (not recorded which). What was sequenced was blood, either unsorted or a sorted T cell fraction (not recorded which). The DNA sequence is given as TGCAGTGCTAGGGATAGCGGGGGGCTCCTAGCCAAAAACATTCAGTACTTC. This yields the protein CSARDSGGLLAKNIQYF.